Each of the 26 T cell receptor beta chains below was sequenced from the same sample in a study of blood T cell repertoires in COVID-19. Data came from immunoSEQ multiplex PCR; TCRdb stores just in-frame clones and leaves some out. The table lists some 250,000 clones, roughly nine tenths of them singletons. Sequences were obtained from peripheral blood. These receptors originate from a woman aged 25-40 years with COVID-19, enrolled during active disease.

This clone has a single count. The V gene is TRBV4-2, the J gene TRBJ2-7; D might be TRBD2 (6 bases). The germline CDR1 and CDR2 sequences are LGHNA and YNFKEQ. The V gene lost 3 bases and the J gene lost 2 bases, with 17 bases spanning the gap. This CDR3 comprises 16 residues. The CDR3 DNA is TGTGCCAGCAGCCAGTCACTAACGGGGGTCGCCTACGAGCAGTACTTC. Its translation is CASSQSLTGVAYEQYF.

This clone was found a few times. Its ends do not fully match the called genes, so a read error is possible. The V gene is TRBV19, the J gene TRBJ1-1, with a tentative D call TRBD1 (5 bases). Germline assignment: CDR1 LNHDA and CDR2 SQIVND (reference sequence). This CDR3 comprises 13 residues. The CDR3 DNA reads TGTGCCAGTTGTATTCTTGGGGGGTCTGAAGCTTTCTTT. Protein product: CASCILGGSEAFF. The full variable domain, rest sourced from reference TRBV19 and TRBJ1-1, is DGGITQSPKYLFRKEGQNVTLSCEQNLNHDAMYWYRQDPGQGLRLIYYSQIVNDFQKGDIAEGYSVSREKKESFPLTVTSAQKNPTAFYLCASCILGGSEAFFGQGTRLTVV.

The J gene is TRBJ1-5, the V gene TRBV19, with 9 nucleotides matching TRBD1. Losses at the gene ends were 8 bases for V and 10 bases for J; bases not matched to a gene: 9. Germline CDR1 LNHDA, CDR2 SQIVND (reference sequence). The CDR3 extends over 13 amino acids. The CDR3 loop reads CASGQGNPKPQHF. The DNA for the CDR3 is TGTGCCAGTGGACAGGGGAATCCCAAACCCCAGCATTTT.

The V and J genes are TRBV27 and TRBJ1-2; D might be TRBD1 (6 bases). V shed 6 bases and J shed 8 bases, with 19 bases lying between them. The CDR3 length is 14 residues. Germline loops: CDR1 MNHEY, CDR2 SMNVEV (reference sequence). This CDR3 is CASRSLRDNFGYTF. The CDR3, as DNA: TGTGCCAGCAGGTCCCTCCGGGACAATTTCGGCTACACCTTC.

V is TRBV5-1 and J is TRBJ2-7; 10 nucleotides agree with TRBD1. Trimming cost V 5 bases and J 1 base; bases outside gene matches: 6. Germline CDR1 is SGHRS and CDR2 is YFSETQ. This CDR3 is built from 15 residues. CDR3 amino acids: CASRADRGLSYEQYF. The CDR3 DNA sequence: TGCGCCAGCAGAGCTGACAGGGGGCTTTCCTACGAGCAGTACTTC.

V is TRBV9 and J is TRBJ2-2; tentative D call: TRBD2 (5 bases). Looked up from germline, CDR1 is SGDLS and CDR2 is YYNGEE. The CDR3 runs 13 residues. The V end lost 3 bases, the J end lost 7 bases, and 10 bases lay between the germline ends. The CDR3 nucleotides read TGTGCCAGCAGCGAGGACTGGGGCGGGGAGCTGTTTTTT. It encodes CASSEDWGGELFF.

The genes are TRBV6-5 and TRBJ1-2, with 11 bases matching TRBD1. This CDR3 comprises 14 residues. From germline, CDR1 is MNHEY and CDR2 SVGAGI. Unmatched junction bases numbered 4, after V lost 2 bases and J lost 8 bases. The CDR3: CASSYTGQGVGYTF. Written as DNA, the CDR3 is TGTGCCAGCAGTTACACGGGACAGGGGGTAGGCTACACCTTC.

V and J are TRBV25-1 and TRBJ2-1; possible D gene TRBD1, 6 bases. This CDR3 region has 13 residues. In germline, CDR1 is MGHDK, CDR2 SYGVNS. With 1 base removed from V and 12 bases from J, the gap between germline ends came to 13 bases. As DNA, the CDR3 is TGTGCCAGCAGTGAATCCACAGGGTGGTGGCAGTTCTTC. Translation gives CASSESTGWWQFF.

CDR3 coding DNA: TGTGCCAGTACCTACGGGATGTACGCCGGGCAGTTCTTC. It is translated as CASTYGMYAGQFF. J is TRBJ2-1 and V is TRBV19; D may be TRBD2 (5 bases). The V end was cut by 7 bases, the J end by 12 bases, with 19 bases between. Germline V gives CDR1 LNHDA, CDR2 SQIVND (reference sequence). The CDR3 length is 13 residues.

The rearrangement joins TRBV3-1 (or the pseudogene TRBV3-2) to TRBJ2-3; TRBD2 matches 9 bases. Germline V lookup: CDR1 LGHDT, CDR2 YNNKEL (reference sequence). After removal of 3 bases from V and 3 bases from J, the junction contained 7 bases not matched to a gene. The CDR3 spans 16 residues. The CDR3 spells CASSQWGGGATDTQYF. The CDR3 DNA is TGTGCCAGCAGCCAGTGGGGCGGGGGGGCAACAGATACGCAGTATTTT.

This clone showed up just a few times. The chain joins TRBV27 to TRBJ1-5, with 10 bases that match TRBD1. CDR1 is MNHEY and CDR2 is SMNVEV in the germline V gene (reference sequence). J was trimmed by 2 bases and V by 5 bases; bases with no gene match: 3. This CDR3 is built from 15 residues. Here the CDR3 DNA reads TGTGCCAGCAGTCACGGGACAGGGGGCAATCAGCCCCAGCATTTT. Amino acids: CASSHGTGGNQPQHF.

The table lists this clone with a count of one. The chain links TRBV2 to TRBJ2-5; 9 bases match TRBD2. The germline V gene has CDR1 SNHLY and CDR2 FYNNEI. Trimming removed 6 bases from V and 4 bases from J; junction bases left unmatched: 12. The CDR3 length is 16 residues. In DNA, the CDR3 is TGTGCCAGCAGGGAGGGGCGGCGGGGGGGCCCAGAGACCCAGTACTTC. Translating it yields CASREGRRGGPETQYF.

In DNA, the CDR3 is TGTGCCAGCAGCTCGAGGACAGGGGGCGATGAAAAACTGTTTTTT. The encoded protein is CASSSRTGGDEKLFF. V is TRBV11-2 and J is TRBJ1-4; 11 bases fit TRBD1. J gave up 6 bases and V 4 bases, and 4 bases lay outside the gene matches. Germline loops: CDR1 SGHAT, CDR2 FQNNGV. This CDR3 contains 15 residues.

The chain is built from TRBV5-4 and TRBJ2-2; a possible D gene is TRBD2 (7 bases). V was trimmed by 0 bases and J by 11 bases, leaving 11 bases between them. CDR3 length: 13 amino acids. Germline CDR1 is SGHNT and CDR2 is YYREEE (reference sequence). Here the CDR3 reads CASSLAGGRELFF. As DNA, the CDR3 is TGTGCCAGCAGCTTGGCGGGGGGCAGAGAGCTGTTTTTT.

Only one count was recorded for this clone. V and J are TRBV6-6 and TRBJ1-1; TRBD1 matches at 9 bases. V trimming: 4 bases; J trimming: 4 bases; junction bases outside the gene matches: 10. CDR3 length equals 16 residues. Germline V gene sequence: CDR1 MNHNY, CDR2 SVGAGI (reference sequence). CDR3 sequence reads: CASSSHRGLSGTEAFF. In DNA form, the CDR3 reads TGTGCCAGCAGTTCTCACAGGGGGCTTAGCGGCACTGAAGCTTTCTTT.

A single count supports this clone. The CDR3 sequence: CASSLRQGVAGNTIYF. DNA of the CDR3: TGCGCCAGCAGCTTGCGGCAGGGGGTTGCTGGAAACACCATATATTTT. This chain links TRBV5-1 with TRBJ1-3; 7 positions agree with TRBD1. The germline V gene has CDR1 SGHRS and CDR2 YFSETQ. V was clipped by 1 base and J by 2 bases; unmatched bases: 6. The CDR3 loop spans 16 amino acids.

The V call is TRBV19, the J call TRBJ1-2; TRBD1 agrees at 7 bases. V was clipped by 6 bases and J by 7 bases; unmatched bases: 11. The CDR3 extends over 14 amino acids. The germline CDR1 and CDR2 sequences are LNHDA and SQIVND (reference sequence). As DNA, the CDR3 is TGTGCCAGTAGCCCTTGGACAGGTGGTATTGGCTACACCTTC. Translating it yields CASSPWTGGIGYTF.

This chain joins TRBV21-1 and TRBJ2-7; the table's TRBD2 call for D was not verified on the DNA. TRBV21-1 constitutes a pseudogene. The CDR3 is 13 amino acids. CDR3 region: CARGTGDHYEQYF. Written as DNA, the CDR3 is TGTGCCAGGGGGACGGGAGATCACTACGAGCAGTACTTC.

The gene calls are TRBV7-9 and TRBJ2-7; 8 nucleotides line up with TRBD1. Germline CDR1 is SEHNR and CDR2 is FQNEAQ (reference sequence). The V segment lost 5 bases and the J segment 3 bases; nucleotides outside the gene matches: 6. This CDR3 is 14 amino acids long. CDR3 sequence reads: CASSPSRGHYEQYF. CDR3 nucleotides: TGTGCCAGCAGCCCCTCCAGGGGGCACTACGAGCAGTACTTC.

The chain joins TRBV9 to TRBJ2-7, with 9 positions matching TRBD2. The CDR3 totals 16 residues. Germline CDR1 SGDLS, CDR2 YYNGEE. The V and J ends lost 3 bases and 5 bases, in that order; junction bases with no gene match: 12. DNA of the CDR3: TGTGCCAGCAGCGACCCTAGAGCGGGGGGATTAAACGAGCAGTACTTC. It codes for CASSDPRAGGLNEQYF.

The chain links TRBV15 to TRBJ2-1, with 9 bases aligning to TRBD2. The V gene end was trimmed by 3 bases and the J gene end by 8 bases; junction bases not matched to a gene: 2. This CDR3 spans 13 amino acids. CDR1 and CDR2 (germline): LNHNV, YYDKDF (reference sequence). CDR3 residues: CATSRGLAHEQFF. CDR3 bases: TGTGCCACCAGCAGGGGACTAGCCCATGAGCAGTTCTTC.

The chain joins TRBV6-5 to TRBJ2-4, with a weak D call TRBD2 (7 bases). CDR1 is MNHEY and CDR2 is SVGAGI in the germline V gene. CDR3 length: 12 residues. The V end lost 0 bases, the J end lost 15 bases, and 12 bases lay between the germline ends. The CDR3 loop reads CASSYSRGGRYF. The CDR3 DNA follows: TGTGCCAGCAGTTACTCGAGGGGGGGTCGGTACTTC.

This clone was seen only once. The gene calls are TRBV6-2 or TRBV6-3 and TRBJ2-7; D is unclear. V was pared by 1 base and J by 3 bases, with 7 bases between. This CDR3 has 13 amino acids. Germline values: CDR1 MNHEY, CDR2 SVGEGT. The CDR3 DNA reads as TGTGCCAGCAGTTACTATTTTTACTACGAGCAGTACTTC. Translated, it gives CASSYYFYYEQYF.

The CDR3 nucleotides are TGTGCCAGCAGTTCCCCCCGGACGGGGGAGAGCTCCTACAATGAGCAGTTCTTC. It encodes CASSSPRTGESSYNEQFF. This sequence joins TRBV28 and TRBJ2-1, with D possibly TRBD2 on 6 matching bases. The CDR3 extends over 18 amino acids. CDR1 and CDR2 (germline): MDHEN, SYDVKM. Trimming took off 4 bases at V and 0 bases at J, with 19 bases between the two ends.

This clone occurred a few times. The CDR3 region is CASSLPGTDSYEQYF. The CDR3 nucleotides read TGCGCCAGCAGCCTTCCCGGGACAGACTCCTACGAGCAGTACTTC. This sequence joins TRBV4-1 and TRBJ2-7; 7 positions match TRBD1. The CDR3 length is 15 residues. In germline, CDR1 is MGHRA, CDR2 YSYEKL. After removal of 4 bases from V and 0 bases from J, the junction contained 6 bases not matched to a gene.

This clone was picked up one time. The V and J genes are TRBV6-5 and TRBJ1-2; the D gene is possibly TRBD1 (5 bases). Trimming pared 10 bases from V and 5 bases from J, leaving 14 bases between. Germline assignment: CDR1 MNHEY and CDR2 SVGAGI. The CDR3 consists of 12 residues. CDR3 sequence (DNA): TGTGCCACGAGGGCGGGGGGTTATGGCTACACCTTC. It is translated as CATRAGGYGYTF.